A single sample gave rise to the 16 T cell receptor beta chains below, sequenced in a study of cytomegalovirus exposure and HLA in healthy donors. Vbeta (60) and Jbeta (13) primers were used in the PCR. Here immunoSEQ multiplex PCR was the method, and the copy in TCRdb shows in-frame clones only, minus some. The sample holds about 120,000 clones, 60% to 85% seen once. The sequenced sample was PBMCs. These receptors were collected from a female donor in good health and CMV-seronegative.

The gene calls are TRBV5-1 and TRBJ2-2; TRBD2 aligns across 15 bases. J was trimmed by 2 bases and V by 3 bases; bases with no gene match: 5. Germline CDR1 reads SGHRS; CDR2 reads YFSETQ. The CDR3 length is 18 residues. CDR3 sequence: CASSSGLAGGRNTGELFF. CDR3 sequence (DNA): TGCGCCAGCAGCTCGGGACTAGCGGGGGGAAGAAACACCGGGGAGCTGTTTTTT.

This rearrangement joins TRBV19 to TRBJ2-7; 7 bases match TRBD1. The V gene end was trimmed by 2 bases and the J gene end by 3 bases; junction bases not matched to a gene: 1. The CDR3 is made up of 13 amino acids. CDR1 is LNHDA, CDR2 SQIVND, per germline (reference sequence). The CDR3 region has the DNA TGTGCCAGTAGTATACCAGGGGGCTACGAGCAGTACTTC. Protein sequence: CASSIPGGYEQYF.

The sample holds a few counts of this clone. The chain joins TRBV6-5 to TRBJ1-1, with D maybe TRBD1 (5 bases). V lost 4 bases, J lost 8 bases, and 8 bases lay in between. The CDR3 is 11 amino acids. Per the germline V gene, CDR1 is MNHEY and CDR2 is SVGAGI. As DNA, the CDR3 is TGTGCCAGCAGTTCCCCAGGGGAAGCTTTCTTT. Translating it yields CASSSPGEAFF.

This clone was observed a handful of times. The chain links TRBV5-4 to TRBJ1-5, with 9 nucleotides matching TRBD1. Germline V CDR1 and CDR2: SGHNT, YYREEE (reference sequence). The CDR3 loop spans 15 amino acids. The V gene end was trimmed by 4 bases and the J gene end by 6 bases; junction bases not matched to a gene: 8. CDR3 bases: TGTGCCAGCAGCGAGGGACAGGGTAGGGGTCAGCCCCAGCATTTT. This encodes CASSEGQGRGQPQHF.

CDR3 residues: CASTREADGGSLHF. The DNA for the CDR3 is TGTGCCAGCACTCGTGAGGCGGACGGGGGTTCCCTCCACTTT. The rearrangement joins TRBV2 to TRBJ1-6, with TRBD1 as a possible D gene (5 bases). In germline, CDR1 is SNHLY, CDR2 FYNNEI. CDR3 length: 14 residues. V lost 7 bases to trimming and J lost 14 bases, with 21 bases between them.

This clone appeared once. V and J are TRBV4-1 and TRBJ2-5, with D hard to call. The J call may be in error: the DNA end matches TRBJ2-7 better. This CDR3 has 17 residues. Germline-derived CDR1 and CDR2 are MGHRA and YSYEKL. CDR3 DNA: TGCGCCAGCAGCCAAGTTTTTTCCCCAGACAATATCTACGAGCAGTACTTC. Translation gives CASSQVFSPDNIYEQYF.

The chain combines TRBV9 with TRBJ2-1, with D maybe TRBD1 (5 bases). Germline V lookup: CDR1 SGDLS, CDR2 YYNGEE. The CDR3 runs to 15 residues. V lost 2 bases to trimming and J lost 0 bases, with 9 bases between them. The CDR3 loop is CASSVQGSSYNEQFF. The CDR3 DNA follows: TGTGCCAGCAGCGTTCAGGGTAGCTCCTACAATGAGCAGTTCTTC.

The chain has TRBV27 and TRBJ1-6, with TRBD1 matching 7 bases. The CDR3 runs 18 residues. After removal of 2 bases from V and 0 bases from J, the junction contained 7 bases not matched to a gene. The germline V gene has CDR1 MNHEY and CDR2 SMNVEV (reference sequence). The CDR3 sequence is CASSLILQGSSYNSPLHF. CDR3 nucleotide sequence: TGTGCCAGCAGTTTAATCCTACAGGGGAGCTCCTATAATTCACCCCTCCACTTT.

This clone was seen once. The chain employs TRBV6-5 and TRBJ1-2; tentatively, D is TRBD1 (5 bases). V was cut by 2 bases and J by 5 bases, with 12 bases left in between. The CDR3 covers 14 residues. Germline CDR1 is MNHEY and CDR2 is SVGAGI. Here the CDR3 reads CASSYQGLGYGYTF. In nucleotides, the CDR3 is TGTGCCAGCAGTTACCAGGGCTTGGGGTATGGCTACACCTTC.

CDR3 bases: TGTGCCAGCAGCTCCTCGGATAGCTGGGAGACCCAGTACTTC. Translation: CASSSSDSWETQYF. The V and J genes are TRBV11-2 and TRBJ2-5; the D is unclear. V gave up 4 bases and J gave up 5 bases, with 14 bases separating them. CDR1 is SGHAT, CDR2 FQNNGV, per germline. CDR3 length: 14 residues.

This chain joins TRBV6-1 and TRBJ1-2; tentative D call: TRBD1 (5 bases). In germline, CDR1 is MNHNS, CDR2 SASEGT. This CDR3 is built from 14 residues. Trimming removed 6 bases at V and 2 bases at J, with 13 bases between. The CDR3, as DNA: TGTGCCAGCAGCTCTAGACAGCTCAACTATGGCTACACCTTC. Protein sequence: CASSSRQLNYGYTF.

As to this clone: Compared with germline, one end of the junction differs, possibly owing to a read error. V gene TRBV7-9 combines with J gene TRBJ1-3; a weak D match, TRBD1 (5 bases). Germline V CDR1 and CDR2: SEHNR, FQNEAQ (reference sequence). This CDR3 comprises 16 residues. CDR3 sequence reads: CSSSLATDPSGNTIYF. CDR3 sequence (DNA): TGTTCCAGCAGCTTAGCGACAGACCCGTCTGGAAACACCATATATTTT.

The chain combines TRBV2 with TRBJ2-4, with 7 bases that match TRBD1. Germline V gene sequence: CDR1 SNHLY, CDR2 FYNNEI. Trimming removed 4 bases from V and 0 bases from J; junction bases left unmatched: 6. This CDR3 is built from 16 residues. This CDR3 is CASSGGTDLAKNIQYF. The CDR3 DNA reads TGTGCCAGCAGTGGGGGGACAGATCTAGCCAAAAACATTCAGTACTTC.

The gene calls are TRBV5-5 and TRBJ1-4; D ambiguous. V shed 0 bases and J shed 7 bases, with 7 bases lying between them. This CDR3 has 13 residues. Germline CDR1 and CDR2: SGHKS and YYEKEE (reference sequence). The CDR3: CASSLGSPEKLFF. CDR3 DNA sequence: TGTGCCAGCAGCTTGGGGAGCCCTGAAAAACTGTTTTTT.

V usage is TRBV15 and J usage is TRBJ2-2, with a tentative D call TRBD2 (6 bases). This CDR3 is 13 amino acids long. Trimming took off 11 bases at V and 5 bases at J, with 15 bases between the two ends. Germline values: CDR1 LNHNV, CDR2 YYDKDF (reference sequence). Here the CDR3 DNA reads TGTGCCGCGGGAAGCGGGCTAACCGGGGAGCTGTTTTTT. Residues: CAAGSGLTGELFF.

The gene calls are TRBV10-3 and TRBJ1-6; the D is unclear. Germline CDR1 reads ENHRY; CDR2 reads SYGVKD. Trimming left V 11 bases short and J 0 bases short, with 17 bases between. There are 16 residues in the CDR3. The CDR3: CASRSRPSSYNSPLHF. The CDR3 bases are TGTGCCTCCCGCTCTAGGCCGAGCTCCTATAATTCACCCCTCCACTTT.